The 16 T cell receptor beta chains below were found in one sample sequenced in a study of T cell responses to AZD1222 COVID-19 vaccine (dated by TCRdb to the early 2020s). Library prep was done by the immunoSEQ multiplex PCR assay. What TCRdb holds here is the immuneACCESS table cut down to in-frame rearrangements. Part of the clones is not present; checked against another copy, under half of the missing clones reflect an unresolved V gene, and the others are unexplained. For this sample there are more than 150,000 clones; about 89% appear just once. The top ten constitute roughly a tenth of the sample. Per the publication, the time point label means: about 28 days (+/-7) after the second vaccine dose. Source: peripheral blood, taken 28 days after the second AZD1222 dose. The receptors here all came from an adult who received the AZD1222 COVID-19 vaccine.

The rearrangement links TRBV5-1 to TRBJ2-7, with a weak D call TRBD1 (5 bases). Germline values: CDR1 SGHRS, CDR2 YFSETQ. V dropped 0 bases and J dropped 2 bases, with 9 bases sitting between them. The CDR3 is made up of 14 amino acids. The CDR3 coding sequence is TGCGCCAGCAGCTTGGGCAGGGCAGCCTACGAGCAGTACTTC. This encodes CASSLGRAAYEQYF.

The chain joins TRBV7-9 to TRBJ1-1, with D hard to call. The CDR3 totals 14 residues. V lost 5 bases and J 1 base, leaving 11 bases between the germline ends. Germline V gene data show CDR1 as SEHNR and CDR2 as FQNEAQ (reference sequence). CDR3 DNA: TGTGCCAGCAGCATCTGGACGGGGAACACTGAAGCTTTCTTT. Encoded protein: CASSIWTGNTEAFF.

V and J are TRBV5-1 and TRBJ2-1; D unresolved. V gave up 4 bases and J gave up 7 bases, with 12 bases separating them. CDR3 size: 13 residues. CDR1 and CDR2 from the germline V gene are SGHRS and YFSETQ. CDR3 in amino acids: CASSPGWDNEQFF. The CDR3, as DNA: TGCGCCAGCAGCCCCGGGTGGGATAATGAGCAGTTCTTC.

J is TRBJ2-7 and V is TRBV19, with 8 positions matching TRBD1. The CDR3 covers 15 residues. Germline-derived CDR1 and CDR2 are LNHDA and SQIVND (reference sequence). The ends lost 5 bases at V and 3 bases at J; junction bases unmatched: 9. CDR3: CASSAYGQGSYEQYF. For the CDR3, the DNA is TGTGCCAGTAGTGCCTACGGACAGGGTAGCTACGAGCAGTACTTC.

This chain joins TRBV5-5 and TRBJ2-2; tentatively, D is TRBD1 or TRBD2 (5 bases each). The germline V gene has CDR1 SGHKS and CDR2 YYEKEE (reference sequence). This CDR3 comprises 17 residues. Between the trimmed V and J ends, which lost 4 bases and 0 bases, there was a span of 16 bases. Here the CDR3 DNA reads TGTGCCAGCAGCGTGGGGGTCGAGGCGTCGAACACCGGGGAGCTGTTTTTT. Protein: CASSVGVEASNTGELFF.

This clone was recorded once. This chain joins TRBV19 and TRBJ2-3, with TRBD1 as a possible D gene (7 bases). V was cut by 5 bases and J by 5 bases, with 20 bases left in between. Germline V gene data show CDR1 as LNHDA and CDR2 as SQIVND (reference sequence). The CDR3 contains 16 residues. Here the CDR3 DNA reads TGTGCCAGTAGTGCTTCTACAGGGGCGCGGGGAGATACGCAGTATTTT. Translation: CASSASTGARGDTQYF.

The rearrangement joins TRBV5-1 to TRBJ2-1, with D perhaps matching TRBD2 (6 bases). The germline V gene has CDR1 SGHRS and CDR2 YFSETQ. V dropped 0 bases and J dropped 3 bases, with 19 bases sitting between them. The CDR3 sequence is 18 residues long. CDR3 DNA: TGCGCCAGCAGCTTGGCCGGTCGCCTAGGCGGGAACTACAATGAGCAGTTCTTC. It is translated as CASSLAGRLGGNYNEQFF.

The chain employs TRBV5-6 and TRBJ1-3, with 7 bases lining up with TRBD1. V lost 1 base and J lost 4; bases outside the gene matches: 5. Germline lookup yields CDR1 SGHDT and CDR2 YYEEEE. The CDR3 has 15 residues. CDR3 protein: CASSLPTGAGNTIYF. The CDR3 region has the DNA TGTGCCAGCAGCTTGCCCACAGGGGCCGGAAACACCATATATTTT.

The V gene is TRBV29-1, the J gene TRBJ1-2; 9 nucleotides agree with TRBD1. V trimming: 0 bases; J trimming: 4 bases; junction bases outside the gene matches: 3. There are 14 residues in the CDR3. Germline V CDR1 and CDR2: SQVTM, ANQGSEA. CDR3 protein: CSVEELDRGYGYTF. DNA for the CDR3: TGCAGCGTTGAAGAGTTGGACAGGGGCTATGGCTACACCTTC.

The chain combines TRBV7-2 with TRBJ1-4; D is possibly TRBD1 (5 bases). Germline V gene data show CDR1 as SGHTA and CDR2 as FQGNSA. V gave up 7 bases and J gave up 8 bases, with 17 bases separating them. The CDR3 consists of 14 residues. CDR3: CASKYGGIGEKLFF. In DNA, the CDR3 is TGTGCCAGCAAATACGGGGGTATTGGAGAAAAACTGTTTTTT.

The chain uses TRBV4-2 and TRBJ1-5, with unresolved D. Germline CDR1 reads LGHNA; CDR2 reads YNFKEQ. Trimming removed 0 bases at V and 9 bases at J, with 15 bases between. The CDR3 is 15 residues long. The CDR3 here is CASSQDLLSRWPQHF. In nucleotides, the CDR3 is TGTGCCAGCAGCCAAGATCTTTTGTCCCGATGGCCCCAGCATTTT.

The chain carries TRBV2 and TRBJ2-7; 13 bases map to TRBD2. Trimming removed 6 bases from V and 0 bases from J; junction bases left unmatched: 8. The CDR3 length is 17 residues. Looked up from germline, CDR1 is SNHLY and CDR2 is FYNNEI. The CDR3: CASRSGLAGRSSYEQYF. Here the CDR3 DNA reads TGTGCCAGCAGGTCGGGACTAGCGGGAAGGAGCTCCTACGAGCAGTACTTC.

This chain connects TRBV3-1 (or the pseudogene TRBV3-2) to TRBJ1-2; D remains unclear. Trimming removed 6 bases at V and 4 bases at J, with 9 bases between. Germline V lookup: CDR1 LGHDT, CDR2 YNNKEL (reference sequence). The CDR3 spans 12 residues. CDR3 in amino acids: CASSQRFYGYTF. CDR3 in DNA: TGTGCCAGCAGTCAAAGATTCTATGGCTACACCTTC.

V is TRBV6-2 or TRBV6-3 and J is TRBJ1-5; 10 nucleotides agree with TRBD1. CDR3 length: 15 amino acids. Germline V gene lookup returns CDR1 MNHEY and CDR2 SVGEGT. J was trimmed by 7 bases and V by 6 bases; bases with no gene match: 9. The CDR3 is CASSKGQGERQPQHF. Written as DNA, the CDR3 is TGTGCCAGCAGCAAAGGACAGGGGGAAAGACAGCCCCAGCATTTT.

The chain is built from TRBV28 and TRBJ1-2; 10 bases match TRBD1. The CDR3 has 13 amino acids. Germline loops: CDR1 MDHEN, CDR2 SYDVKM. V shed 5 bases and J 9 bases; nucleotides not matched to a gene: 6. The CDR3 loop is CASSGGQGKSYTF. Here the CDR3 DNA reads TGTGCCAGCAGTGGGGGACAGGGGAAGAGCTACACCTTC.

This clone was counted once. This chain joins TRBV7-2 and TRBJ2-1; 7 bases align to TRBD2. CDR1 is SGHTA and CDR2 is FQGNSA in the germline V gene. Trimming at V came to 3 bases and at J to 0 bases, leaving 2 bases not matched to a gene. The CDR3 covers 15 residues. The CDR3 DNA follows: TGTGCCAGCAGCTTGCGGGGGAGCTCCTACAATGAGCAGTTCTTC. This sequence encodes CASSLRGSSYNEQFF.